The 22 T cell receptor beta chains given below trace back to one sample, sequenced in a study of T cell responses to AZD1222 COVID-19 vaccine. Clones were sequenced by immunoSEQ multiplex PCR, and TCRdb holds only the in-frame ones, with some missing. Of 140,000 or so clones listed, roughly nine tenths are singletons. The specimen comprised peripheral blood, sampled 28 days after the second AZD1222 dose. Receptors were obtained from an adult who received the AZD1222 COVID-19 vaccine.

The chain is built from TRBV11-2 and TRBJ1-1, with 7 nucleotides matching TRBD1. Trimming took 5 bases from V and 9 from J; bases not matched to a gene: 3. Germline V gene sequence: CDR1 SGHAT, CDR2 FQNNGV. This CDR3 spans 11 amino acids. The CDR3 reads CASSGTDQAFF. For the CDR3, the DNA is TGTGCCAGCAGCGGGACAGATCAAGCTTTCTTT.

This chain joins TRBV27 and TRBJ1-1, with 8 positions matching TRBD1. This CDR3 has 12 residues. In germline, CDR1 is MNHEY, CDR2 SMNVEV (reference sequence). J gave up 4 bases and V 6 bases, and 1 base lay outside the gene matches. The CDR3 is CASRTGATEAFF. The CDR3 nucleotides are TGTGCCAGCAGGACAGGGGCCACTGAAGCTTTCTTT.

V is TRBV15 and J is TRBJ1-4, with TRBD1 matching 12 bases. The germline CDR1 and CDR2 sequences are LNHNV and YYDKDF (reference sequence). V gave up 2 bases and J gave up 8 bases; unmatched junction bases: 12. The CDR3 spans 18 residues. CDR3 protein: CATSRTRRGTGGEEKLFF. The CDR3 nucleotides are TGTGCCACCAGCAGAACCCGTAGGGGGACAGGGGGCGAAGAAAAACTGTTTTTT. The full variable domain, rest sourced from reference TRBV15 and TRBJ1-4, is DAMVIQNPRYQVTQFGKPVTLSCSQTLNHNVMYWYQQKSSQAPKLLFHYYDKDFNNEADTPDNFQSRRPNTSFCFLDIRSPGLGDTAMYLCATSRTRRGTGGEEKLFFGSGTQLSVL.

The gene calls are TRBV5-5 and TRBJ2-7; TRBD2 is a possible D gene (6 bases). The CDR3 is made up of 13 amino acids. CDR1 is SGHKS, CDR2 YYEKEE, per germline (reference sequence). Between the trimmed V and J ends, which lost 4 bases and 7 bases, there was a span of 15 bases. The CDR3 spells CASSLGTFGEQYF. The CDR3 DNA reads TGTGCCAGCAGCCTCGGGACTTTCGGGGAGCAGTACTTC.

The CDR3 DNA reads TGTGCCAGCAGCCAAGGTAGAGGGTTATCTGGGGGAGATGGCTACACCTTC. This gives the protein CASSQGRGLSGGDGYTF. The chain uses TRBV3-1 (or the pseudogene TRBV3-2) and TRBJ1-2; D may be TRBD1 (5 bases). Germline V gene lookup returns CDR1 LGHDT and CDR2 YNNKEL (reference sequence). V was clipped by 1 base and J by 6 bases, with 21 bases between them. The CDR3 loop spans 17 amino acids.

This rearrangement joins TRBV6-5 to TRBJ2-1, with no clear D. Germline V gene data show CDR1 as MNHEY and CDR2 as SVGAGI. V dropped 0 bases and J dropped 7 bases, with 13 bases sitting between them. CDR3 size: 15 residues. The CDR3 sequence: CASSYSPTRRNEQFF. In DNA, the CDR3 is TGTGCCAGCAGTTACTCCCCTACTCGGCGGAATGAGCAGTTCTTC.

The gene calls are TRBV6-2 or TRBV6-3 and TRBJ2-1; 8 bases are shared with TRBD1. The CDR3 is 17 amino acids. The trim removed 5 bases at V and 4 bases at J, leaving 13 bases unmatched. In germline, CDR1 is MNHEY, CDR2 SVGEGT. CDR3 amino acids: CASSDPPQGANYNEQFF. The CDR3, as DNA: TGTGCCAGCAGTGATCCCCCTCAGGGGGCGAATTACAATGAGCAGTTCTTC.

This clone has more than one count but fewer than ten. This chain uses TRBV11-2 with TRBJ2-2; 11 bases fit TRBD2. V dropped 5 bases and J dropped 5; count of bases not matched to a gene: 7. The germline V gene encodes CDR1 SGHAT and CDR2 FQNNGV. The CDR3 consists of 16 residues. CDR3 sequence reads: CASSTRLAGMTGELFF. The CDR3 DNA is TGTGCCAGCAGCACCAGACTAGCGGGGATGACCGGGGAGCTGTTTTTT.

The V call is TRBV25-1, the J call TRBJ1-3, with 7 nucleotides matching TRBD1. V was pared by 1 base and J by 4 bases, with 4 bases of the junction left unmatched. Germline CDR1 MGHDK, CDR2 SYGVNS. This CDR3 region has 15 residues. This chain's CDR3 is CASSESDRAGNTIYF. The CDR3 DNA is TGTGCCAGCAGTGAATCTGACAGGGCAGGAAACACCATATATTTT.

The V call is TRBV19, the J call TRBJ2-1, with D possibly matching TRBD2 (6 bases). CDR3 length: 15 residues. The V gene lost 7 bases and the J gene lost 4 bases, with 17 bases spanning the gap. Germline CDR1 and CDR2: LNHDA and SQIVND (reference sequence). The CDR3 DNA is TGTGCCAGTAACCGGGGGAGAGGGTGGTACAATGAGCAGTTCTTC. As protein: CASNRGRGWYNEQFF.

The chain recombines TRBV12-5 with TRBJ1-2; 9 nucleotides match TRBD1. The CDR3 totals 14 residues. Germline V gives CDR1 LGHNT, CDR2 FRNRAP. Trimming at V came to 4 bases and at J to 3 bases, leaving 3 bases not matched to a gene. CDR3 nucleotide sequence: TGTGCTAGTGGTTCACGGGACAGGGACTATGGCTACACCTTC. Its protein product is CASGSRDRDYGYTF.

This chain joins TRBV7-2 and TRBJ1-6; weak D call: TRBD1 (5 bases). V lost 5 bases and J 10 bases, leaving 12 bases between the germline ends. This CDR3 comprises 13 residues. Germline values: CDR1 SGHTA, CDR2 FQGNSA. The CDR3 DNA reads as TGTGCCAGCAGCCCCTTCGGGGGATCACCCCTCCACTTT. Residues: CASSPFGGSPLHF.

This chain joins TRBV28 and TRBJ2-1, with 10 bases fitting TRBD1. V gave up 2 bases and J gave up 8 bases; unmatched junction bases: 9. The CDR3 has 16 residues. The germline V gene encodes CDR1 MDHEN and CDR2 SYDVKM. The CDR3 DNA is TGTGCCAGCAGTTTAGCCCTTGGGACAGGGGATCATGAGCAGTTCTTC. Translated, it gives CASSLALGTGDHEQFF.

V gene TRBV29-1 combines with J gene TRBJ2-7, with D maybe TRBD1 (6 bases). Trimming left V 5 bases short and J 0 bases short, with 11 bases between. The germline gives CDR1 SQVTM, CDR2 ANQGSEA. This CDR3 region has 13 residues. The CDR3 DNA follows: TGCAGCGTTCGCGACAGGTCCTCCTACGAGCAGTACTTC. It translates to CSVRDRSSYEQYF.

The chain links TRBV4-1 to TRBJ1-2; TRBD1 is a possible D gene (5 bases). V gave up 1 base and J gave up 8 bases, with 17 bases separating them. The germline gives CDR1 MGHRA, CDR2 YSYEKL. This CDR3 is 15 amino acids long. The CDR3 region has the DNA TGCGCCAGCAGCCAAGGTTCGACAGCGCTCCGGGGCTACACCTTC. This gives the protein CASSQGSTALRGYTF.

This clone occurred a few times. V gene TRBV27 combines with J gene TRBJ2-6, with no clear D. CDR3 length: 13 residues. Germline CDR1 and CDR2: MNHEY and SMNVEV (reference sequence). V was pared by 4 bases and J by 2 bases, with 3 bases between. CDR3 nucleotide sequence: TGTGCCAGCAGTTGGACTGGGGCCAACGTCCTGACTTTC. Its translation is CASSWTGANVLTF.

CDR3 amino acids: CASSVVGHTEAFF. In nucleotides, the CDR3 is TGTGCCAGCAGCGTAGTCGGGCACACTGAAGCTTTCTTT. The V and J genes are TRBV9 and TRBJ1-1; no firm D call. Germline CDR1 reads SGDLS; CDR2 reads YYNGEE. The CDR3 extends over 13 amino acids. V gave up 0 bases and J gave up 3 bases, with 6 bases separating them.

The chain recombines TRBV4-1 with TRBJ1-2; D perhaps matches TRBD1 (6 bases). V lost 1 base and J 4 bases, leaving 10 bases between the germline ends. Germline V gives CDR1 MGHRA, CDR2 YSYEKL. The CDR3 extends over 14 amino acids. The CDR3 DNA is TGCGCCAGCAGCCAAGCCGGGGGCGGCTATGGCTACACCTTC. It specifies CASSQAGGGYGYTF.

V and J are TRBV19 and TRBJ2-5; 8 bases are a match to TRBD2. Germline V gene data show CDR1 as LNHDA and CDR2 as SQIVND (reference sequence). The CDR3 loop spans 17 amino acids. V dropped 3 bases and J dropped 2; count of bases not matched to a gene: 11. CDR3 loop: CASSMVQSGSLQETQYF. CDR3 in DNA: TGTGCCAGTAGTATGGTGCAGAGCGGGAGCTTACAAGAGACCCAGTACTTC.

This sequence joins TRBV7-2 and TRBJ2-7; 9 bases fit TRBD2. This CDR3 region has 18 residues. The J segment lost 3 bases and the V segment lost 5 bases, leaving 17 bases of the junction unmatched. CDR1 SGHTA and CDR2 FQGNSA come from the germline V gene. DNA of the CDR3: TGTGCCAGCAGCCACTTCCTGCCTCGGGCGGGAGGGTTCTACGAGCAGTACTTC. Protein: CASSHFLPRAGGFYEQYF.

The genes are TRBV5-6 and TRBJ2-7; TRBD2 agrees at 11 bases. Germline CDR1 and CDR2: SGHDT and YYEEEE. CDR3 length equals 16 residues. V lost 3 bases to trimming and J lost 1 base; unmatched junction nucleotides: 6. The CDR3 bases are TGTGCCAGCAGCTCGACCACTAGCGGGAGTTCCTACGAGCAGTACTTC. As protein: CASSSTTSGSSYEQYF.

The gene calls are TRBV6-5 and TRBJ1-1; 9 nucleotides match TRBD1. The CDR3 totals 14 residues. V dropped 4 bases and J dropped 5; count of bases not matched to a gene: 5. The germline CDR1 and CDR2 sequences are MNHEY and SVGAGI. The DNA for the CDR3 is TGTGCCAGCAGTTTAGGACAGGGGCAAACTGAAGCTTTCTTT. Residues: CASSLGQGQTEAFF.